This T cell receptor beta chain was identified during a study of control samples from healthy donors and cancer patients (dated by TCRdb to 2018 to 2020). In regard to this clone: The antigen it recognizes is unknown. No qualities accompany the bases; no much larger clone lies one base away.

The CDR3 holds 15 amino acids from the cysteine to the phenylalanine. Solely the CDR3 DNA is kept, with 45 bases framed from the first base. Reading the germline V gene (reference sequence) gives CDR1 SEHNR and CDR2 FQNEAQ. The V end loses 5 bases and the J end loses 4 bases, and a stretch of 18 bases separates them. The method behind the library was the immunoSEQ multiplex PCR assay. TCRdb took over this immuneACCESS table, retaining in-frame rearrangements with V and J assigned. Such tables are incomplete; in checked studies, under half of the missing clones stem from an unresolved V gene, and the remainder is unexplained. The sample profile shows tens of thousands of clones; 88% of them were found once. Approximately 9.3% of the sample is taken by the ten largest.

Rearrangement joined TRBV7-9 to TRBJ2-7; tentative D gene TRBD1, with 6 bases matching. This sequence was found in a woman aged 55-70 years with head and neck cancer. The sequenced sample was PBMCs. The CDR3 corresponds to CASSPVGSRGYEQYF. DNA sequence: TGTGCCAGCAGCCCCGTGGGAAGCAGGGGATACGAGCAGTACTTC.